What follows is one TCR beta chain and its context. Its specificity is not known. The data derive from a study of a mutant IDH1 vaccine in newly diagnosed glioma. Study context: Treatment recipients were approximately 62% male and roughly 38% female, and their mean age was roughly 40 years. Those enrolled had earlier been treated with radiotherapy, temozolomide, or both, mostly both.

The time point was: week 47, end of study. Doses of 300 ug of mutant IDH1 20-mer peptide were given with topical imiquimod. The V gene lost 6 bases and the J gene lost 2 bases, with 11 bases spanning the gap. The CDR3 covers 13 residues. The V gene's germline CDR1 is MNHEY and CDR2 SVGAGI. The study, taken as a whole, reports: 80% to 95% of patients showed vaccine-induced immune responses across multiple MHC alleles.

Profiled with immunoSEQ multiplex PCR; TCRdb holds only in-frame clones, not every one. Altogether tens of thousands of clones are present, 65% to 80% being singletons, with the ten largest covering about 8.9%. The sample consisted of PBMCs, taken from a glioma patient whose treatment included an IDH1 peptide vaccine. The clonotype was recovered from a man between 40 and 49 years old with glioma. V gene TRBV6-5 combines with J gene TRBJ2-7; the D call may be TRBD1 or TRBD2 (6 bases each). In DNA, the CDR3 is TGTGCCAGCAGGGGGGGCTGGGCCTACGAGCAGTACTTC. As protein: CASRGGWAYEQYF.